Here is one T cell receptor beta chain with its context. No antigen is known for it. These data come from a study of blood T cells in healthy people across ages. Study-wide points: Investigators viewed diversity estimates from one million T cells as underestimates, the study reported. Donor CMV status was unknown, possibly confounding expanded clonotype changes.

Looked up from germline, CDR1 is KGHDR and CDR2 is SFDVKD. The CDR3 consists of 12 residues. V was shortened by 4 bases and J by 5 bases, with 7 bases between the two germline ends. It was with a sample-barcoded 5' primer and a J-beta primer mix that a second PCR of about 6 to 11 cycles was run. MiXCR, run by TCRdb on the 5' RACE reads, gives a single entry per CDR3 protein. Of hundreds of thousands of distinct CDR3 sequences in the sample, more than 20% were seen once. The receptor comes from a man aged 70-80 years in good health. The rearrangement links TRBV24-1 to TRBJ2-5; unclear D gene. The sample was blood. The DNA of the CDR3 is TGTGCCACCAGTGACCGACGGGAGACCCAGTACTTC. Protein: CATSDRRETQYF.